Listed below are T cell receptor beta chains from one sample, sequenced in a study of control samples from healthy donors and cancer patients. Profiled with immunoSEQ multiplex PCR; TCRdb holds only in-frame clones, not every one. This table holds 97,000 or so clones, around 92% found once. The sample comprised blood. The origin of the receptors is a woman between 18 and 29 years old in good health. CDR3s include the opening cysteine and the closing phenylalanine or tryptophan. Fields, in order: D gene, clone size, J gene, V gene, CDR3 protein, CDR3 DNA. D genes are given only for firm matches. Clone size appears in some rows only: once, few, many, or a class for an expanded clone.

NA	NA	TRBJ1-1	TRBV2	CASSWRGDLGTEAFF	TGTGCCAGCAGTTGGAGGGGGGATTTGGGCACTGAAGCTTTCTTT
NA	once	TRBJ2-2	TRBV5-1	CASSHGQPNTGELFF	TGCGCCAGCAGCCATGGACAGCCGAACACCGGGGAGCTGTTTTTT
NA	NA	TRBJ1-5	TRBV10-3	CAISERWQPQHF	TGTGCCATCAGTGAACGGTGGCAGCCCCAGCATTTT
TRBD2	NA	TRBJ2-1	TRBV6-5	CASKPSGGASDEQFF	TGTGCCAGCAAACCTAGCGGGGGGGCCAGCGATGAGCAGTTCTTC
NA	NA	TRBJ2-1	TRBV11-2	CASSPVRLANYNEQFF	TGTGCCAGCAGTCCCGTAAGGCTAGCGAACTACAATGAGCAGTTCTTC
TRBD1	NA	TRBJ2-7	TRBV24-1	CATSETGTGYNEQYF	TGTGCCACCAGTGAAACCGGGACAGGGTATAACGAGCAGTACTTC
NA	NA	TRBJ1-2	TRBV28	CASSLPGLPYGYTF	TGTGCCAGCAGTTTACCGGGCCTTCCCTATGGCTACACCTTC
NA	few	TRBJ2-7	TRBV5-4	CASSPPGGQSSYEQYF	TGTGCCAGCAGCCCCCCCGGGGGACAGAGCTCCTACGAGCAGTACTTC
NA	NA	TRBJ1-6	TRBV2	CASSQLSTINSPLHF	TGTGCCAGCAGCCAACTATCTACCATTAATTCACCCCTCCACTTT
NA	NA	TRBJ2-3	TRBV27	CASSSPVGALSSTDTQYF	TGTGCCAGCAGTTCACCCGTCGGGGCACTCTCTAGCACAGATACGCAGTATTTT
NA	NA	TRBJ2-1	TRBV19	CASSLSRSGISYNEQFF	TGTGCCAGTAGTCTCTCGCGTAGCGGAATTTCCTACAATGAGCAGTTCTTC
NA	NA	TRBJ1-5	TRBV10-2	CASSGGGLGNQPQHF	TGCGCCAGCAGCGGGGGGGGGCTTGGCAATCAGCCCCAGCATTTT
NA	NA	TRBJ1-2	TRBV6-5	CASRKGDTLNYGYTF	TGTGCCAGCAGGAAGGGGGACACCCTTAACTATGGCTACACCTTC
NA	once	TRBJ2-1	TRBV27	CASSTNYNEQFF	TGTGCCAGCAGTACCAATTACAATGAGCAGTTCTTC
TRBD1	NA	TRBJ2-6	TRBV7-2	CASSLRWRQGDGANVLTF	TGTGCCAGCAGCTTAAGGTGGAGGCAGGGGGATGGGGCCAACGTCCTGACTTTC
NA	NA	TRBJ2-2	TRBV7-2	CASSSRRLGELFF	TGTGCCAGCAGCTCCCGGAGGCTCGGGGAGCTGTTTTTT
NA	NA	TRBJ2-1	TRBV28	CASSPPLSRGPRANEQFF	TGTGCCAGCAGCCCACCCCTCTCGCGGGGGCCCCGGGCCAATGAGCAGTTCTTC
NA	NA	TRBJ2-3	TRBV2	CASRRDRTSTDTQYF	TGTGCCAGCAGACGAGACAGAACTAGCACAGATACGCAGTATTTT
NA	NA	TRBJ2-5	TRBV7-9	CASSRPLGTRQETQYF	TGTGCCAGCAGCCGCCCCCTCGGGACCCGACAAGAGACCCAGTACTTC
NA	once	TRBJ2-2	TRBV19	CASRPTGGPKNTGELFF	TGTGCCAGTAGACCTACTGGAGGGCCGAAGAACACCGGGGAGCTGTTTTTT
NA	NA	TRBJ1-5	TRBV27	CASSLGGPNQPQHF	TGTGCCAGCAGTTTAGGGGGGCCCAATCAGCCCCAGCATTTT
NA	NA	TRBJ1-5	TRBV7-6	CASSLAGLGNQPQHF	TGTGCCAGCAGCTTAGCAGGGCTGGGCAATCAGCCCCAGCATTTT
TRBD1	once	TRBJ1-5	TRBV28	CASSFWGTGVDGNQPQHF	TGTGCCAGCAGTTTTTGGGGAACAGGGGTGGATGGCAATCAGCCCCAGCATTTT
NA	NA	TRBJ2-1	TRBV5-5	CASSLVPHEEFF	TGTGCCAGCAGCTTGGTTCCCCACGAAGAGTTCTTC
NA	NA	TRBJ1-5	TRBV3-1/TRBV3-2	CASSHQQIGQPQHF	TGTGCCAGCAGCCATCAACAAATCGGTCAGCCCCAGCATTTT
NA	NA	TRBJ1-1	TRBV5-6	CASSLPRTDMNTEAFF	TGTGCCAGCAGCTTGCCGCGGACAGACATGAACACTGAAGCTTTCTTT
NA	NA	TRBJ2-7	TRBV7-8	CASSLELYEQYF	TGTGCCAGCAGCTTAGAACTATACGAGCAGTACTTC
NA	NA	TRBJ2-5	TRBV9	CASSVEGSLGETQYF	TGTGCCAGCAGCGTAGAGGGCTCGCTGGGCGAGACCCAGTACTTC
NA	NA	TRBJ2-3	TRBV10-3	CAISDGGATDTQYF	TGTGCCATCAGTGATGGGGGGGCCACAGATACGCAGTATTTT
NA	once	TRBJ2-2	TRBV11-3	CASSLSVRGAVF	TGTGCCAGCAGCTTAAGTGTACGGGGAGCTGTTTTT
NA	NA	TRBJ2-7	TRBV29-1	CSVAGGEPGPRLYEQYF	TGCAGCGTTGCCGGCGGGGAACCGGGACCGAGACTCTACGAGCAGTACTTC
NA	NA	TRBJ1-5	TRBV19	CASSISAGQPQHF	TGTGCCAGTAGTATTTCGGCCGGACAGCCCCAGCATTTT
NA	NA	TRBJ2-7	TRBV7-9	CASSLTGNRYEQYF	TGTGCCAGCAGCTTAACAGGTAATCGCTACGAGCAGTACTTC
TRBD1	NA	TRBJ1-5	TRBV7-9	CASSSWGGTEAQPQHF	TGTGCCAGCAGCTCCTGGGGGGGGACAGAAGCTCAGCCCCAGCATTTT
NA	NA	TRBJ2-5	TRBV18	CASSPRRFQETQYF	TGTGCCAGCTCACCGCGAAGATTCCAAGAGACCCAGTACTTC
TRBD2	NA	TRBJ2-5	TRBV25-1	CASSRPLAGAQETQYF	TGTGCCAGCAGCCGCCCGCTAGCGGGAGCCCAAGAGACCCAGTACTTC
NA	NA	TRBJ1-2	TRBV6-1	CASSEVAGVRDTF	TGTGCCAGCAGTGAAGTGGCAGGCGTAAGGGACACCTTC
NA	NA	TRBJ2-1	TRBV6-2/TRBV6-3	CASSYRASIANEQFF	TGTGCCAGCAGTTACCGGGCTAGCATCGCCAATGAGCAGTTCTTC
NA	NA	TRBJ2-3	TRBV27	CASSLVRVLGTDTQYF	TGTGCCAGCAGTTTAGTGCGCGTGCTTGGCACAGATACGCAGTATTTT
NA	NA	TRBJ2-5	TRBV6-2/TRBV6-3	CASSYSVAAVHPRETQYF	TGTGCCAGCAGTTACTCTGTGGCAGCGGTACACCCGAGGGAGACCCAGTACTTC
NA	NA	TRBJ2-5	TRBV7-9	CASSPLAVRETQYF	TGTGCCAGCAGCCCTTTAGCGGTCAGGGAGACCCAGTACTTC
NA	NA	TRBJ1-5	TRBV5-5	CASSPRGRASNQPQHF	TGTGCCAGCAGCCCCAGGGGCAGGGCCAGCAATCAGCCCCAGCATTTT